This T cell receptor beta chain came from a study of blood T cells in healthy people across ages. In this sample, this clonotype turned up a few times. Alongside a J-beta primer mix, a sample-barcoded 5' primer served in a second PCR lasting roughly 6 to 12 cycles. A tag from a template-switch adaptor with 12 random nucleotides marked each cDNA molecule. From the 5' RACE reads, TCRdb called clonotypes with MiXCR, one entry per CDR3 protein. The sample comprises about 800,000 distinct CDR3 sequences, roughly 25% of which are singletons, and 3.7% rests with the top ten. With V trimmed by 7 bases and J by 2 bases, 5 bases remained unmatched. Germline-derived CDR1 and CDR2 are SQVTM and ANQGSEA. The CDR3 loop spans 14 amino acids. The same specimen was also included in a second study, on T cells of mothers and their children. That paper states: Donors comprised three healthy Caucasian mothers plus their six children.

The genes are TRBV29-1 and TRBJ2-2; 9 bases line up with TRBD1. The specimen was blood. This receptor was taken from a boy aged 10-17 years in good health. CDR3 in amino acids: CSARTGENTGELFF. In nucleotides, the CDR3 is TGCAGCGCCCGGACAGGGGAAAACACCGGGGAGCTGTTTTTT.